This is a list of T cell receptor beta chains from one sample in a study of molecular identifiers for immune sequencing clone quantification. Each CDR3 protein is one row after TCRdb ran MiXCR on the PCR reads. Among 550,000 to 750,000 distinct CDR3 sequences, less than 20% were seen once, and the ten largest hold around 0.86%. Input material: naive CD8+ T cells from blood, with Jurkat cell RNA spiked in. These receptors came from a human donor in good health. Some libraries in this study had Jurkat cell RNA spiked in. CDR3s include the opening cysteine and the closing phenylalanine or tryptophan. The D gene is left open where the match is weak. Some rows have no size entry. The others give once, few or many, or a class for an expanded clone.

size	V	J	D	DNA	CDR3
many	TRBV3-1	TRBJ2-2	TRBD2	TGTGCCAGCAGCCAAGATCTAGCGGGAGCCACGAACACCGGGGAGCTGTTTTTT	CASSQDLAGATNTGELFF
many	TRBV12-3/TRBV12-4	TRBJ1-1	-	TGTGCCAGCAGTCCCCCAACCGGGCGCCTGGGAAACACTGAAGCTTTCTTT	CASSPPTGRLGNTEAFF
many	TRBV7-9	TRBJ2-3	-	TGTGCCAGCAGCACGGGGACAAGCACAGATACGCAGTATTTT	CASSTGTSTDTQYF
few	TRBV4-1	TRBJ2-2	TRBD1	TGCGCCAGCAGCCAACTCGCAGGGGGCTCTCCCGGGGAGCTGTTTTTT	CASSQLAGGSPGELFF
many	TRBV12-3/TRBV12-4	TRBJ1-1	-	TGTGCCAGCAGTTTCGTTGGACCCTACGGGCTGAACACTGAAGCTTTCTTT	CASSFVGPYGLNTEAFF
many	TRBV6-6	TRBJ2-1	-	TGTGCCACCGGTACCGGGGTTGGGGTCAATGAGCAGTTCTTC	CATGTGVGVNEQFF
-	TRBV11-1	TRBJ2-7	-	TGTGCCAGGCTAGGGGAGGACAGGTTTCAGTACGAGCAGTACTTC	CARLGEDRFQYEQYF
few	TRBV30	TRBJ1-1	-	TGTGCCTGGAAGGACAGAGGGAACACTGAAGCTTTCTTT	CAWKDRGNTEAFF
-	TRBV3-1	TRBJ1-2	-	TGTGCCAGCAGCCAAGTAGGCCGGCCCTATGGCTACACCTTC	CASSQVGRPYGYTF
many	TRBV5-8	TRBJ2-5	TRBD1	TGTGCCAGCAGCCAGCCGGGACAGGGGAAGGCAAAAGAGACCCAGTACTTC	CASSQPGQGKAKETQYF
many	TRBV4-1	TRBJ2-4	-	TGCGCCAGCAGCCAAGTTCACCCCTCCAAAAACATTCAGTACTTC	CASSQVHPSKNIQYF
-	TRBV5-6	TRBJ2-7	-	TGTGCCAGCAGCTTGGAACAGGACCGGCAGTACTTC	CASSLEQDRQYF
many	TRBV19	TRBJ2-7	-	TGTGCCAGTAGTATCGGTCAGAACTACGAGCAGTACTTC	CASSIGQNYEQYF
many	TRBV5-4	TRBJ2-2	-	TGTGCCAGCAGCTGGAGGGGTACCGGGGAGCTGTTTTTT	CASSWRGTGELFF
few	TRBV4-1	TRBJ2-2	TRBD1	TGCGCCAGCAGCCAAGAAAGACAGGGGCATACCGGGGAGCTGTTTTTT	CASSQERQGHTGELFF
few	TRBV6-2/TRBV6-3	TRBJ1-2	-	TGTGCCAGCACACGCGATCTTACTTTCTATGGCTACACCTTC	CASTRDLTFYGYTF
-	TRBV11-2	TRBJ2-3	TRBD2	TGTGCCAGCAGCTTAGAGGGCCGGGTACTAGCGAGCTACACAGATACGCAGTATTTT	CASSLEGRVLASYTDTQYF
few	TRBV7-9	TRBJ2-1	TRBD2	TGTGCCAGCAGCTTTCCCGGGACTAGCCCTAATGAGCAGTTCTTC	CASSFPGTSPNEQFF
-	TRBV27	TRBJ2-1	-	TGTGCCAGCAGTTTAGCCGGGACTGAGCAGTTCTTC	CASSLAGTEQFF
-	TRBV6-2/TRBV6-3	TRBJ2-1	-	TGTGCCAGCAGTTACCCTGAGAGCTCCTACAATGAGCAGTTCTTC	CASSYPESSYNEQFF
many	TRBV10-3	TRBJ1-4	-	TGTGCCATCAGTGAGTTTCAGGGTGAAAAACTGTTTTTT	CAISEFQGEKLFF
-	TRBV19	TRBJ2-6	TRBD1	TGTGCCAGTACTCTACCTACAGGGGCTGGGGCCAACGTCCTGACTTTC	CASTLPTGAGANVLTF
-	TRBV11-3	TRBJ1-1	TRBD1	TGTGCCACTTACGAGGGGGCGGTGGTCTGCGCTGAAGCTTTCTTT	CATYEGAVVCAEAFF
many	TRBV20-1	TRBJ2-3	TRBD2	TGCAGTGCTAGACCTACTAGCGGAAATTCAGATACGCAGTATTTT	CSARPTSGNSDTQYF
few	TRBV29-1	TRBJ1-2	-	TGCAGCGTTGAACCCTCGGGCGCTAACTATGGCTACACCTTC	CSVEPSGANYGYTF
many	TRBV27	TRBJ1-4	-	TGTGCCAGCAGCTCCCTTAATGAAAAACTGTTTTTT	CASSSLNEKLFF
-	TRBV19	TRBJ1-2	-	TGTGCCAGTAGTATTGAGGCAGACTATGGCTACACCTTC	CASSIEADYGYTF
many	TRBV7-3	TRBJ2-3	-	TGTGCCAGCAGCTTAAGTGGGAGTGGGGATACGCAGTATTTT	CASSLSGSGDTQYF
-	TRBV4-1	TRBJ2-7	TRBD1	TGCGCCAGCAGCCAGCTACAGGGGCTCGAGCAGTACTTC	CASSQLQGLEQYF
few	TRBV4-1	TRBJ2-3	-	TGCGCCAGCAGCCAAGACACAGTTCAGGCGCAGTATTTT	CASSQDTVQAQYF
many	TRBV30	TRBJ2-7	TRBD2	TGTGCCTGGACCGGACTAGCGGGTCCGTCGTACGAGCAGTACTTC	CAWTGLAGPSYEQYF
-	TRBV9	TRBJ2-3	TRBD2	TGTGCCGGCAGCCCCGGGGTAGCGGGACTCACAGATACGCAGTATTTT	CAGSPGVAGLTDTQYF
many	TRBV5-1	TRBJ1-1	-	TGCGCCAGCAGCTTGGTTCGGCTCACTGAAGCTTTCTTT	CASSLVRLTEAFF
-	TRBV19	TRBJ2-5	-	TGTGCCACCTCTTGGGAGGACCAAGAGACCCAGTACTTC	CATSWEDQETQYF
many	TRBV27	TRBJ2-2	-	TGTGCCAGCAGTTTATTCCTCAGCCTGAACACCGGGGAGCTGTTTTTT	CASSLFLSLNTGELFF
few	TRBV12-3/TRBV12-4	TRBJ2-5	-	TGTGCCAGCAGTCCCCCAGGTGGGGCGGGGCGGTACTTC	CASSPPGGAGRYF
many	TRBV7-6	TRBJ2-7	TRBD2	TGTGCCAGCAGCTTATTGGGTGGGTCGGGGGGGGAGCAGTACTTC	CASSLLGGSGGEQYF
many	TRBV3-1	TRBJ1-3	-	TGTGCCAGCAGCCAAGGGCGGCTCTCTGGAAACACCATATATTTT	CASSQGRLSGNTIYF
few	TRBV7-6	TRBJ2-7	TRBD2	TGTGCCAGCAGCTTAGCCCCCTCGGAAATAGCGGGAGCTGGGTCTTTAAACGAGCAGTACTTC	CASSLAPSEIAGAGSLNEQYF
-	TRBV19	TRBJ2-7	-	TGTGCCAGTAGTATCCGACTAGTTTTCTACGAGCAGTACTTC	CASSIRLVFYEQYF
-	TRBV30	TRBJ1-2	-	TGTGCCTGGTTTGGGGCAAACTTTTTGAAGCGTCGATACTATGGCTACACCTTC	CAWFGANFLKRRYYGYTF
few	TRBV20-1	TRBJ1-5	-	TGCAGTGCGCCCTTACAAGGGGAAAATAGGCTTTATCAGCCCCAGCATTTT	CSAPLQGENRLYQPQHF
many	TRBV4-1	TRBJ1-4	TRBD1	TGCGCCAGCAGCCAGGCCCAGGGGGTCGGAAAACTGTTTTTT	CASSQAQGVGKLFF
many	TRBV7-6	TRBJ2-2	TRBD2	TGTGCCAGCAGCAGACCGGGACTAGCGACCGGGGAGCTGTTTTTT	CASSRPGLATGELFF
many	TRBV5-6	TRBJ1-2	TRBD1	TGTGCCAGCTCTTCTCAGGGGGCCGGCTATGGCTACACCTTC	CASSSQGAGYGYTF
few	TRBV6-5	TRBJ2-1	TRBD2	TGTGCCAGCAGTTACGGGACTAGCGGGAGCCGGTACAATGAGCAGTTCTTC	CASSYGTSGSRYNEQFF
many	TRBV2	TRBJ2-3	-	TGTGCCAGCAGGGGATACACAGATACGCAGTATTTT	CASRGYTDTQYF
many	TRBV4-3	TRBJ1-1	-	TGCGCCAGCAGCCAAGCTGCGTATTCCAGCACTGAAGCTTTCTTT	CASSQAAYSSTEAFF
many	TRBV19	TRBJ2-3	-	TGTGCCAGTAGTATAGTGCTCTTACAAGATACGCAGTATTTT	CASSIVLLQDTQYF
-	TRBV10-3	TRBJ2-5	TRBD2	TGTGCCATCGGATCGGGACTAGCGGGGGGGAGGCAAGAGACCCAGTACTTC	CAIGSGLAGGRQETQYF
many	TRBV27	TRBJ1-4	-	TGTGCCAGCAGTTTAGGGGGGCTCGCAACTAATGAAAAACTGTTTTTT	CASSLGGLATNEKLFF
-	TRBV4-2	TRBJ2-7	-	TGTGCCAGCAGCCAGTTCAGAAACTACGAGCAGTACTTC	CASSQFRNYEQYF